This T cell receptor (beta chain) was observed in a study of blood T cell repertoires in COVID-19. V lost 6 bases, J lost 0 bases, and 10 bases lay in between. The CDR3 sequence is 14 residues long. Germline CDR1 is LGHNT and CDR2 is FRNRAP. The protocol was immunoSEQ multiplex PCR, while the TCRdb copy is restricted to in-frame clones and leaves out a portion. The sample lists 300,000 or so clones; around 90% were seen once. Material: PBMCs or T cells enriched from blood (not recorded which). This TCR was recovered from a woman in her 30s who had recovered from COVID-19. The chain couples TRBV12-5 to TRBJ2-3; D is unclear. The CDR3 coding sequence is TGTGCTAGTGGCCTTGGCTCTAGCACAGATACGCAGTATTTT. It translates to CASGLGSSTDTQYF.